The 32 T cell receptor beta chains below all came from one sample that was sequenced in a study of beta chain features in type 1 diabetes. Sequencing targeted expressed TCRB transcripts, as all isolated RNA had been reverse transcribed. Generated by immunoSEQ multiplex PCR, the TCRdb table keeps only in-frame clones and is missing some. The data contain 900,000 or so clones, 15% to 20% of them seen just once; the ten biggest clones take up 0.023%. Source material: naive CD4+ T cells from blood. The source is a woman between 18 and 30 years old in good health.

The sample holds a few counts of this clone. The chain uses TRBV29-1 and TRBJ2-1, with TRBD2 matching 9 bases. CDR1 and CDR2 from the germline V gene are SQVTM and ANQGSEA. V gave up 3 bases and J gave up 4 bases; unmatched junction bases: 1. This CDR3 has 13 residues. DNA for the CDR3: TGCAGCGTTGACCTAGCGGGATACAATGAGCAGTTCTTC. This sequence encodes CSVDLAGYNEQFF.

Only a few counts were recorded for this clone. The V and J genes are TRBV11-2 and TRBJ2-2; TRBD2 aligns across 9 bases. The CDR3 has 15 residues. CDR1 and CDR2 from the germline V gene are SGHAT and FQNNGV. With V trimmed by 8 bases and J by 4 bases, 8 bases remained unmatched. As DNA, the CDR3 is TGTGCCAGCTCGAGTAGCGGGAGATCCACCGGGGAGCTGTTTTTT. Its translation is CASSSSGRSTGELFF. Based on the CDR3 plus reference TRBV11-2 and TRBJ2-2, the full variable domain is EAGVAQSPRYKIIEKRQSVAFWCNPISGHATLYWYQQILGQGPKLLIQFQNNGVVDDSQLPKDRFSAERLKGVDSTLKIQPAKLEDSAVYLCASSSSGRSTGELFFGEGSRLTVL.

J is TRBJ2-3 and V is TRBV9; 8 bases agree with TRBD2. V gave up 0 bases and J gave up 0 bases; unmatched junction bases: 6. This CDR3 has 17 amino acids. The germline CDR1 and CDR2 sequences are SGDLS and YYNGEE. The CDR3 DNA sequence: TGTGCCAGCAGCGTAGAACTAGCGGCTACTAGCACAGATACGCAGTATTTT. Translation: CASSVELAATSTDTQYF.

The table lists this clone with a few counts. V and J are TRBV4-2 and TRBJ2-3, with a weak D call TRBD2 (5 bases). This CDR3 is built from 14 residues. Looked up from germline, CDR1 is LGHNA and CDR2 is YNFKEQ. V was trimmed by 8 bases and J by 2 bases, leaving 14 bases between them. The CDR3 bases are TGTGCCAGCGCCGGGGTGCCCGACACAGATACGCAGTATTTT. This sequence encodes CASAGVPDTDTQYF.

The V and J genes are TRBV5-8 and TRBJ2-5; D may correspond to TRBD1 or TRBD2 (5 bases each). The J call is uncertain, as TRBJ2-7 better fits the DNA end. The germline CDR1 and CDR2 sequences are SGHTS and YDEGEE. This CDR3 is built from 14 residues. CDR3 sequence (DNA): TGTGCCAGCAGCTCGGGGACGAGGACCTACGAGCAGTACTTC. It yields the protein CASSSGTRTYEQYF.

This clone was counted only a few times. CDR3 residues: CASSLAVGYYEQYF. The DNA of the CDR3 is TGTGCCAGCAGCTTGGCAGTCGGATACTACGAGCAGTACTTC. This rearrangement joins TRBV5-4 to TRBJ2-7; no definite D call. V gave up 0 bases and J gave up 3 bases, with 10 bases separating them. The length of the CDR3 is 14 residues. Germline V CDR1 and CDR2: SGHNT, YYREEE (reference sequence).

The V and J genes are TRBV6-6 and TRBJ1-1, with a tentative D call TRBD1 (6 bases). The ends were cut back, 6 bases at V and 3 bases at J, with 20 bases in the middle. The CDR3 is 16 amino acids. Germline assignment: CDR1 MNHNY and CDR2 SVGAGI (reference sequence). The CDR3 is CASSQGAGVGYTEAFF. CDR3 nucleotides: TGTGCCAGCAGCCAGGGTGCAGGGGTGGGGTACACTGAAGCTTTCTTT.

This chain's CDR3 is CASIPGQISTGELFF. The DNA of the CDR3 is TGTGCCAGCATCCCGGGACAGATATCCACCGGGGAGCTGTTTTTT. V gene TRBV28 combines with J gene TRBJ2-2; 7 nucleotides match TRBD1. Germline V gives CDR1 MDHEN, CDR2 SYDVKM. This CDR3 contains 15 residues. V lost 7 bases and J lost 4; bases outside the gene matches: 9. The whole variable domain, filled in from reference TRBV28 and TRBJ2-2, reads DVKVTQSSRYLVKRTGEKVFLECVQDMDHENMFWYRQDPGLGLRLIYFSYDVKMKEKGDIPEGYSVSREKKERFSLILESASTNQTSMYLCASIPGQISTGELFFGEGSRLTVL.

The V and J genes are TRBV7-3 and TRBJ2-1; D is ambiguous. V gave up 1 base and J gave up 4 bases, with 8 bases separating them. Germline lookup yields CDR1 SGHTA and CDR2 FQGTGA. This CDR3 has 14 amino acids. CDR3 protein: CASSLMGGYNEQFF. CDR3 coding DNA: TGTGCCAGCAGCTTAATGGGTGGTTACAATGAGCAGTTCTTC.

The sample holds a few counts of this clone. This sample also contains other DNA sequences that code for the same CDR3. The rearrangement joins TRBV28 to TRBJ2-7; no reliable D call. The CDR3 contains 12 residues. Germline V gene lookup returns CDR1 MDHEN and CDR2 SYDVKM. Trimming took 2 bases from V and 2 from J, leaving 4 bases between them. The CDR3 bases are TGTGCCAGCAGTTTAGTCACCTACGAGCAGTACTTC. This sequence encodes CASSLVTYEQYF.

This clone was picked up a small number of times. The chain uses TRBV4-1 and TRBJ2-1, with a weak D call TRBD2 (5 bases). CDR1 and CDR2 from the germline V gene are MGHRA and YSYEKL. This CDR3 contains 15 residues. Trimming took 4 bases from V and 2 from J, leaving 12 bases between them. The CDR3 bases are TGCGCCAGCAGCCTTCGGACCGGGGCCTACAATGAGCAGTTCTTC. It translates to CASSLRTGAYNEQFF.

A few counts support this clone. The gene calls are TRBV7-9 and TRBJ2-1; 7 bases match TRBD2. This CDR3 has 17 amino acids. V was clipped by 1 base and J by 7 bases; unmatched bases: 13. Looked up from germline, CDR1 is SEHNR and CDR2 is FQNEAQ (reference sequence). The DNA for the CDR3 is TGTGCCAGCAGCTTAGTTGCGGGAGAGGCCTTTTGGAATGAGCAGTTCTTC. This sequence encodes CASSLVAGEAFWNEQFF.

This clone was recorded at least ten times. CDR3 DNA sequence: TGTGCCAGCAGCCCGGACAGTCATCTTGTGGAACTGTTTTTT. Protein product: CASSPDSHLVELFF. This rearrangement joins TRBV7-9 to TRBJ1-4; D may be TRBD1 (6 bases). Germline CDR1 is SEHNR and CDR2 is FQNEAQ (reference sequence). The CDR3 loop spans 14 amino acids. Between the trimmed V and J ends, which lost 5 bases and 12 bases, there was a span of 19 bases.

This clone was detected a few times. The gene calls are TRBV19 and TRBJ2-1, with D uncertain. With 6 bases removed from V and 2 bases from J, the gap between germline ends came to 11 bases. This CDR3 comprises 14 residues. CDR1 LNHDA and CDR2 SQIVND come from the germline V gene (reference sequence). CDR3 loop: CASSPAQTYNEQFF. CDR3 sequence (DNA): TGTGCCAGTAGCCCAGCGCAGACCTACAATGAGCAGTTCTTC. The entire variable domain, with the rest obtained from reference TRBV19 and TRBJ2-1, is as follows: DGGITQSPKYLFRKEGQNVTLSCEQNLNHDAMYWYRQDPGQGLRLIYYSQIVNDFQKGDIAEGYSVSREKKESFPLTVTSAQKNPTAFYLCASSPAQTYNEQFFGPGTRLTVL.

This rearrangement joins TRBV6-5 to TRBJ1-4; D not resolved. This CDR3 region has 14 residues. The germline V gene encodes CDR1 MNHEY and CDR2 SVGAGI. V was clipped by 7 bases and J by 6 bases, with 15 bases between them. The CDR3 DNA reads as TGTGCCAGCATGGGAATGGGTAGGGATGAAAAACTGTTTTTT. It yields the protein CASMGMGRDEKLFF.

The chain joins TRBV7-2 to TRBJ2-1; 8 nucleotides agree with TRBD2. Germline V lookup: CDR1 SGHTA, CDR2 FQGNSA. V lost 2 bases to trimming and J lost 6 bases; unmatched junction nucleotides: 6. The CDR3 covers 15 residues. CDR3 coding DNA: TGTGCCAGCAGCTTAACCAGCGGGAGCCCCAATGAGCAGTTCTTC. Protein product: CASSLTSGSPNEQFF. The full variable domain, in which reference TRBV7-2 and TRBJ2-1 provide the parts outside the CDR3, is GAGVSQSPSNKVTEKGKDVELRCDPISGHTALYWYRQSLGQGLEFLIYFQGNSAPDKSGLPSDRFSAERTGGSVSTLTIQRTQQEDSAVYLCASSLTSGSPNEQFFGPGTRLTVL.

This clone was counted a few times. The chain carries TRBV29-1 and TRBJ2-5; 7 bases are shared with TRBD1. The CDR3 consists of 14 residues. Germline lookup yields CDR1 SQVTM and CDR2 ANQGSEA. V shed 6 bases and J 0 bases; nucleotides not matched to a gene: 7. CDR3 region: CSVPPTGYQETQYF. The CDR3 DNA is TGCAGCGTCCCCCCGACAGGGTACCAAGAGACCCAGTACTTC.

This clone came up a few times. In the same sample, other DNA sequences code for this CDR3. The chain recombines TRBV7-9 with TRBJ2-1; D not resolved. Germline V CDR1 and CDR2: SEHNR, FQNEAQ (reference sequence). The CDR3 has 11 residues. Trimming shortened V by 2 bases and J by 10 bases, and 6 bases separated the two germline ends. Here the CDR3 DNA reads TGTGCCAGCAGCTTATCTTGGGAGCAGTTCTTC. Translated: CASSLSWEQFF.

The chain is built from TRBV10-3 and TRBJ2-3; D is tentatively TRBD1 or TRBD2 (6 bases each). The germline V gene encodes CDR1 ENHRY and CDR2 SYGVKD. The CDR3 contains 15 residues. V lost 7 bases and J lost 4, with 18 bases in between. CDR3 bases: TGTGCCATCACCCCCGGGGGCAGGGCGCCAGATACGCAGTATTTT. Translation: CAITPGGRAPDTQYF.

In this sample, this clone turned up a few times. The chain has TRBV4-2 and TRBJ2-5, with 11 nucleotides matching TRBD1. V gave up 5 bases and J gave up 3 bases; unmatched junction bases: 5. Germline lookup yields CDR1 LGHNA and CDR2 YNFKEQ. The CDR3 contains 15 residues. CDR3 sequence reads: CASSSRDRGEETQYF. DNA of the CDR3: TGTGCCAGCAGCAGCCGGGACAGGGGGGAAGAGACCCAGTACTTC.

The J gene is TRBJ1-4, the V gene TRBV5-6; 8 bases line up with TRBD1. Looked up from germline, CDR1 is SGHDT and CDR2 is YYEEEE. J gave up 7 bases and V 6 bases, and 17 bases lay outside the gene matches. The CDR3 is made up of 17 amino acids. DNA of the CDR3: TGTGCCAGCACCCGATTGGGGGACAGGCCTCGAGGTGAAAAACTGTTTTTT. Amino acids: CASTRLGDRPRGEKLFF.

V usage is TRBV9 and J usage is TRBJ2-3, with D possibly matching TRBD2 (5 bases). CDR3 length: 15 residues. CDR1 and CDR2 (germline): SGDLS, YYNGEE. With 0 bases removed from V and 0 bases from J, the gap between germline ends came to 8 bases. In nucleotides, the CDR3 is TGTGCCAGCAGCGTAGTCGGGATTAGCACAGATACGCAGTATTTT. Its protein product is CASSVVGISTDTQYF.

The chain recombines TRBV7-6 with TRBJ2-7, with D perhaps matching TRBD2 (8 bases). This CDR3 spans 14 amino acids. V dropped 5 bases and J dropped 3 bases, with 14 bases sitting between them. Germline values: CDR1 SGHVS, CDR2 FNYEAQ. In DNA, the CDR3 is TGTGCCAGCAGCAGCGGGGGACAGCTCTACGAGCAGTACTTC. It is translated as CASSSGGQLYEQYF.

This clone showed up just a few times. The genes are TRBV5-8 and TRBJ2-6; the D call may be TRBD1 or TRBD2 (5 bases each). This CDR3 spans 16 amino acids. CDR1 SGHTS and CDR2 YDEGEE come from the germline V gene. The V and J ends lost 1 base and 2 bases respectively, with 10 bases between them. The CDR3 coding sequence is TGTGCCAGCAGCTTGATACGGGGCACTGGGGCCAACGTCCTGACTTTC. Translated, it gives CASSLIRGTGANVLTF.

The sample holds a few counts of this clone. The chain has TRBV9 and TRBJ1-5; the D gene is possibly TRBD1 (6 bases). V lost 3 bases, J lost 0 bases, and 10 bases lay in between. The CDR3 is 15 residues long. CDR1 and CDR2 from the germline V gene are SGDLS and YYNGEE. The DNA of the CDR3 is TGTGCCAGCAGCGCACAGGGATATAGCAATCAGCCCCAGCATTTT. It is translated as CASSAQGYSNQPQHF.

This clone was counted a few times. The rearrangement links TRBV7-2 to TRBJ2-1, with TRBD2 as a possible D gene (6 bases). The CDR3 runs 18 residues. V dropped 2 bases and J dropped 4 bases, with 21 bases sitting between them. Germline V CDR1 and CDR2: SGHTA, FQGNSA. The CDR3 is CASSLTSSREALYNEQFF. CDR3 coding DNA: TGTGCCAGCAGCTTAACGTCGTCGCGGGAAGCATTATACAATGAGCAGTTCTTC.

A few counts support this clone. The CDR3 sequence: CASSLDRRPEKLFF. The DNA of the CDR3 is TGTGCCAGCAGTCTGGACAGGCGCCCGGAAAAACTGTTTTTT. The chain has TRBV27 and TRBJ1-4; 7 bases map to TRBD1. Germline CDR1 is MNHEY and CDR2 is SMNVEV (reference sequence). The CDR3 length is 14 residues. The J segment lost 8 bases and the V segment lost 5 bases, leaving 8 bases of the junction unmatched. The variable domain in full, completed from reference TRBV27 and TRBJ1-4, reads EAQVTQNPRYLITVTGKKLTVTCSQNMNHEYMSWYRQDPGLGLRQIYYSMNVEVTDKGDVPEGYKVSRKEKRNFPLILESPSPNQTSLYFCASSLDRRPEKLFFGSGTQLSVL.

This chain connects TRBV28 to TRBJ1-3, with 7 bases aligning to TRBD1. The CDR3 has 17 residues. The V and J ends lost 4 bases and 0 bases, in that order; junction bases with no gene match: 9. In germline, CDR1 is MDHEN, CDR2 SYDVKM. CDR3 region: CASSSPGQRPSGNTIYF. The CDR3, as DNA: TGTGCCAGCAGTTCACCGGGACAGCGCCCCTCTGGAAACACCATATATTTT.

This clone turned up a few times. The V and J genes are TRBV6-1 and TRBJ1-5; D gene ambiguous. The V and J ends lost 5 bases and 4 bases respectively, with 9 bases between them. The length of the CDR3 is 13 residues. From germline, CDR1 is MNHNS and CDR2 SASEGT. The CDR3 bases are TGTGCCAGCAGTTCTGGGTTGAATCAGCCCCAGCATTTT. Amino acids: CASSSGLNQPQHF.

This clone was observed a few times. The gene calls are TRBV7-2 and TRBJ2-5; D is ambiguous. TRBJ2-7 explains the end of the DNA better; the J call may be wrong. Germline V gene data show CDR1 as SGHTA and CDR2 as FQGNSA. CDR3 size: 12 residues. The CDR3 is CASSLNSYEQYF. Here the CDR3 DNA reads TGTGCCAGCAGCTTGAACTCCTACGAGCAGTACTTC.

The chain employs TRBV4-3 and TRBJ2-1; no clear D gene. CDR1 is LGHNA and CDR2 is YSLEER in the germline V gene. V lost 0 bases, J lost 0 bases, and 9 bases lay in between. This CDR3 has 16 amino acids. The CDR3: CASSQDWVSSYNEQFF. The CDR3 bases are TGCGCCAGCAGCCAAGATTGGGTGAGCTCCTACAATGAGCAGTTCTTC.

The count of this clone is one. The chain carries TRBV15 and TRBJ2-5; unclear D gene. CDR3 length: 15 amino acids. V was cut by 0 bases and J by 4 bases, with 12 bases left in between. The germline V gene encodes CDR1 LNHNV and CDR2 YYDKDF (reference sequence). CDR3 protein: CATSREMAYRETQYF. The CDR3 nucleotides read TGTGCCACCAGCAGAGAGATGGCCTACCGAGAGACCCAGTACTTC.